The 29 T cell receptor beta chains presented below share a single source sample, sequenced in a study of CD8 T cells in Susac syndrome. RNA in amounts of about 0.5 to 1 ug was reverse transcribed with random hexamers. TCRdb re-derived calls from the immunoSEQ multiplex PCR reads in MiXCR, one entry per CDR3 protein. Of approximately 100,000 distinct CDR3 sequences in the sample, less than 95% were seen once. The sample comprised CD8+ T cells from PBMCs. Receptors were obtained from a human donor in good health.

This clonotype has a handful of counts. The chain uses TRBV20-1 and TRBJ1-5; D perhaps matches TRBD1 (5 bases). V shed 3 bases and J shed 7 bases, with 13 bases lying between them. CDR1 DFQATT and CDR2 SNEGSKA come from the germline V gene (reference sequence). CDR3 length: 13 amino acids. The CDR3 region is CSARKEGYQPQHF. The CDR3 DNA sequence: TGCAGTGCTAGGAAAGAGGGGTACCAGCCCCAGCATTTT.

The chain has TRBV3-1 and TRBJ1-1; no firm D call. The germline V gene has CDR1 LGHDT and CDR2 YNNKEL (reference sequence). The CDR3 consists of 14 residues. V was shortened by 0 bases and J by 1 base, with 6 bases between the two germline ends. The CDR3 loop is CASSQEPGNTEAFF. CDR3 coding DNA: TGTGCCAGCAGCCAAGAACCGGGGAACACTGAAGCTTTCTTT.

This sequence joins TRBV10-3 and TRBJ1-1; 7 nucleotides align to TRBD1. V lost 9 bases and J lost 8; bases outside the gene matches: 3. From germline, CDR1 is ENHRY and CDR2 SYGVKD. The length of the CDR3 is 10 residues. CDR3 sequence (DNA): TGTGCCATTGGGGACAGCGAAGCTTTCTTT. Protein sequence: CAIGDSEAFF.

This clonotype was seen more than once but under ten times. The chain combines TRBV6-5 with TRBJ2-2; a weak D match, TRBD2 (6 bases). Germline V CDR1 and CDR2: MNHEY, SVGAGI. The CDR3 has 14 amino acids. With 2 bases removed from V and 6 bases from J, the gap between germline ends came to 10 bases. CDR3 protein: CASSYAGLSGELFF. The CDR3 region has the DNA TGTGCCAGCAGTTACGCGGGGTTATCCGGGGAGCTGTTTTTT.

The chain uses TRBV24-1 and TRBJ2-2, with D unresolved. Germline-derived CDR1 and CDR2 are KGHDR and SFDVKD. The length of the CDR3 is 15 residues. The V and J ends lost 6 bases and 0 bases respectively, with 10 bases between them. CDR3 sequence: CATSPANTNTGELFF. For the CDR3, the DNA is TGTGCCACCAGTCCGGCAAATACGAACACCGGGGAGCTGTTTTTT.

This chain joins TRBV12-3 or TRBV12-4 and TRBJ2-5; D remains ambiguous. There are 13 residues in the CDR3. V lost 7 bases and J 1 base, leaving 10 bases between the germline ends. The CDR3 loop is CASTQWVQETQYF. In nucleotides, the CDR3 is TGTGCCAGCACCCAGTGGGTCCAAGAGACCCAGTACTTC.

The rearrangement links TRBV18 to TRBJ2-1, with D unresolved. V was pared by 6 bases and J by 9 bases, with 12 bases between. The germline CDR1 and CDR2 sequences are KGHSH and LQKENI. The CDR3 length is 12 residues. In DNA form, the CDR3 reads TGTGCCAGCTCCCAACTCCTAAGTGAGCAGTTCTTC. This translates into CASSQLLSEQFF.

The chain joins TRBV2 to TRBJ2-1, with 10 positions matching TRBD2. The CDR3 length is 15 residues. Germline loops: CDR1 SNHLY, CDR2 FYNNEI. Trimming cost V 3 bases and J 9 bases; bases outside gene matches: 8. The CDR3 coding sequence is TGTGCCAGCAGTGAGCGGCTAGCGGGAGTCCGTGAGCAGTTCTTC. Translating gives CASSERLAGVREQFF.

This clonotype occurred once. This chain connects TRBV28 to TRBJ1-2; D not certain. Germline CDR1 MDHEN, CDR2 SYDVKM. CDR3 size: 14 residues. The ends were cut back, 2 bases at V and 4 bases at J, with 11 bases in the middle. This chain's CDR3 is CASSLNVAVYGYTF. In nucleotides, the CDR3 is TGTGCCAGCAGTTTAAATGTCGCTGTCTATGGCTACACCTTC.

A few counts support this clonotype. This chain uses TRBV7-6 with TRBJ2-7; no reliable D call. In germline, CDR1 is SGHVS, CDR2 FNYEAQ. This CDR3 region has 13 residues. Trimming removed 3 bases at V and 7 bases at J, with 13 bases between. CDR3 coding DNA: TGTGCCAGCAGCTTGTTCAACACCAAAGAGCAGTACTTC. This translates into CASSLFNTKEQYF.

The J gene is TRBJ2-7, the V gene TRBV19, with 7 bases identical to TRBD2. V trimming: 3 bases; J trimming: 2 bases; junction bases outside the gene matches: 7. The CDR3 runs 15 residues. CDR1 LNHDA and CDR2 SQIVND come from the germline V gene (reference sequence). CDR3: CASSILAGETYEQYF. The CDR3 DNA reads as TGTGCCAGTAGTATCTTGGCGGGGGAGACCTACGAGCAGTACTTC.

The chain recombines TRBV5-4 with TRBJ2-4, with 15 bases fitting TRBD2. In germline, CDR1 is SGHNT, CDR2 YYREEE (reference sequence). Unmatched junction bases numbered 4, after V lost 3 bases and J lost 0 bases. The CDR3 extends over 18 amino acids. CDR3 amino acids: CASSSGTSGGLAKNIQYF. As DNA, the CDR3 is TGTGCCAGCAGCTCCGGGACTAGCGGGGGGCTAGCCAAAAACATTCAGTACTTC.

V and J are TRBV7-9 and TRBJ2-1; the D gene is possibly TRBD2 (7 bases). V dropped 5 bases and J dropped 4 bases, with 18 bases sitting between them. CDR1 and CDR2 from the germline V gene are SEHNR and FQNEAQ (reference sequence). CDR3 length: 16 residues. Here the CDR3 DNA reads TGTGCCAGCAGCCCGAACGAGGGGGGGAAGTACAATGAGCAGTTCTTC. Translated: CASSPNEGGKYNEQFF.

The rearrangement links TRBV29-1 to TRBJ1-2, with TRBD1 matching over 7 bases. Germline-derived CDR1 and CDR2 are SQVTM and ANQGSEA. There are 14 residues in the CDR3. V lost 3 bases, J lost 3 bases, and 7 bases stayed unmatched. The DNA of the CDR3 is TGCAGCGTTGACACGTTGCAGGGGGACTATGGCTACACCTTC. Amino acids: CSVDTLQGDYGYTF.

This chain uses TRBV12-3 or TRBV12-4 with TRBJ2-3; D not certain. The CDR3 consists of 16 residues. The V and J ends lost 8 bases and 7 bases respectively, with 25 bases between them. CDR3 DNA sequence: TGTGCCAGCGTTCCGGGTGGCGAGGTCTTCAAGAATACGCAGTATTTT. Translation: CASVPGGEVFKNTQYF.

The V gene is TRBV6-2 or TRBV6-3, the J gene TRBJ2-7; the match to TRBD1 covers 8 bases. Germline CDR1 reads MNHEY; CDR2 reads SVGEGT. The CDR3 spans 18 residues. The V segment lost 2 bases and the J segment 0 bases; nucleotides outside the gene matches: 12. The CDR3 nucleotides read TGTGCCAGCAGTTACAGGCCGGACAGGGATGTCAGCTCCTACGAGCAGTACTTC. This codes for CASSYRPDRDVSSYEQYF.

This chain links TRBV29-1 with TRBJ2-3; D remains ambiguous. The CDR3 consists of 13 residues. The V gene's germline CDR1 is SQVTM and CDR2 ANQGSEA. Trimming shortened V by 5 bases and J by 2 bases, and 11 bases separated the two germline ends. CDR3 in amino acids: CSVSRPDTDTQYF. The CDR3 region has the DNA TGCAGCGTTTCGCGACCCGACACAGATACGCAGTATTTT.

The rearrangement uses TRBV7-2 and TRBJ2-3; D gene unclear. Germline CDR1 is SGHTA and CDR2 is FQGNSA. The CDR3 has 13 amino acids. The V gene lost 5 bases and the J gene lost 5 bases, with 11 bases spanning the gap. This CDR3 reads CASSPTTLDTQYF. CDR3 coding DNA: TGTGCCAGCAGCCCCACCACATTAGATACGCAGTATTTT.

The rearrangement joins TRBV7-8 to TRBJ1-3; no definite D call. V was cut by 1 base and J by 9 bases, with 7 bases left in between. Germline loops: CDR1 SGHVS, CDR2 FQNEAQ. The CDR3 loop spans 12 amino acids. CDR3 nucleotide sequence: TGTGCCAGCAGCTTAGGCCGGGGCACCATATATTTT. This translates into CASSLGRGTIYF.

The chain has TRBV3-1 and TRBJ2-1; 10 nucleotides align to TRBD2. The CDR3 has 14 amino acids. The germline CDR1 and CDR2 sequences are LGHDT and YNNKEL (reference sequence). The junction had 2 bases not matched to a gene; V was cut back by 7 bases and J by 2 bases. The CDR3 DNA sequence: TGTGCCAGCACGAGCGGGAGGGCCTACAATGAGCAGTTCTTC. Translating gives CASTSGRAYNEQFF.

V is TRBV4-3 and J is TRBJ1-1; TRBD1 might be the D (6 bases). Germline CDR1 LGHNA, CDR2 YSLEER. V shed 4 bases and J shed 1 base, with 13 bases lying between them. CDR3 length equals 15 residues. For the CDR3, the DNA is TGCGCCAGCAGCCTTGTGGACAGCCCGAACACTGAAGCTTTCTTT. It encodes CASSLVDSPNTEAFF.

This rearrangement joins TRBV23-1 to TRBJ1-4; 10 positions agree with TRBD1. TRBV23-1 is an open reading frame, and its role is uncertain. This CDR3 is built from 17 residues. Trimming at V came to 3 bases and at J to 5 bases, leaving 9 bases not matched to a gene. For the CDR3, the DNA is TGCGCCAGCAGTCATCCCCGACAGGGGGCCCCGAATGAAAAACTGTTTTTT. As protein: CASSHPRQGAPNEKLFF.

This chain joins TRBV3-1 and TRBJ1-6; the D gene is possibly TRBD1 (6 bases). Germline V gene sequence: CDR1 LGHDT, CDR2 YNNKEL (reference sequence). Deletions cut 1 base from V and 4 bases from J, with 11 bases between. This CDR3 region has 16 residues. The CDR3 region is CASSQGGTSYNSPLHF. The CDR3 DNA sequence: TGTGCCAGCAGCCAAGGTGGGACAAGTTATAATTCACCCCTCCACTTT. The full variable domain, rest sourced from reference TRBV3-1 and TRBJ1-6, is DTAVSQTPKYLVTQMGNDKSIKCEQNLGHDTMYWYKQDSKKFLKIMFSYNNKELIINETVPNRFSPKSPDKAHLNLHINSLELGDSAVYFCASSQGGTSYNSPLHFGNGTRLTVT.

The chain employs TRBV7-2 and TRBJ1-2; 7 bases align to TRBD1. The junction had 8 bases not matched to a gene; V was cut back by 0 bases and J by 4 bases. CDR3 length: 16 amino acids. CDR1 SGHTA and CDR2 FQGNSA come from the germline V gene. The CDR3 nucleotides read TGTGCCAGCAGCTTAGCCCGACAGGGATTCGGCTATGGCTACACCTTC. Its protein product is CASSLARQGFGYGYTF.

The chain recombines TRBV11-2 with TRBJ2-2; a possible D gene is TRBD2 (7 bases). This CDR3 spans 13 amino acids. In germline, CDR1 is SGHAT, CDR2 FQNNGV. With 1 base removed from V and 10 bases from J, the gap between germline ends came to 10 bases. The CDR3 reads CASSLGGGEELFF. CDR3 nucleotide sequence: TGTGCCAGCAGCTTAGGGGGGGGCGAGGAGCTGTTTTTT. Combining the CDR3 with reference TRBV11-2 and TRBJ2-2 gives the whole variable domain EAGVAQSPRYKIIEKRQSVAFWCNPISGHATLYWYQQILGQGPKLLIQFQNNGVVDDSQLPKDRFSAERLKGVDSTLKIQPAKLEDSAVYLCASSLGGGEELFFGEGSRLTVL.

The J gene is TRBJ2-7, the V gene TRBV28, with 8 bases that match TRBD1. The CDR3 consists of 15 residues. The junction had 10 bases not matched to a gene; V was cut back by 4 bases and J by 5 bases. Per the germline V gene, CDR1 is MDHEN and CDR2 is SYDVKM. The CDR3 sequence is CASSSTRTGSDEQYF. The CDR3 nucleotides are TGTGCCAGCAGTTCTACGAGGACAGGGAGCGACGAGCAGTACTTC.

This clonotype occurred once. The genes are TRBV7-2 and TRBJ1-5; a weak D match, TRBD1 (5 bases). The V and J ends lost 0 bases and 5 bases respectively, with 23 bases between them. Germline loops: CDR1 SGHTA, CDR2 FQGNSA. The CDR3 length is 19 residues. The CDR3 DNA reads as TGTGCCAGCAGCTTAGCTCTGCACGGGGCGAGGGGACCTGATCAGCCCCAGCATTTT. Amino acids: CASSLALHGARGPDQPQHF.

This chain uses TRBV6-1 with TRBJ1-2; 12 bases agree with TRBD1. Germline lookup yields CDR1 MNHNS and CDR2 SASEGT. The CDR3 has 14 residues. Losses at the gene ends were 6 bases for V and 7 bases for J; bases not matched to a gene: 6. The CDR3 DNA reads TGTGCCAGCAGGGGGGGACAGGGGGCGATTGGCTACACCTTC. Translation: CASRGGQGAIGYTF.

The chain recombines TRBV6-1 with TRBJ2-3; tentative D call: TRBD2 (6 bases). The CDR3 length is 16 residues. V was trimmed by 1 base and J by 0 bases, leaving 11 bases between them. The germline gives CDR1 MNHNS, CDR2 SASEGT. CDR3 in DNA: TGTGCCAGCAGTGAAGACCCGGGACTCAGCACAGATACGCAGTATTTT. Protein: CASSEDPGLSTDTQYF.